This T cell receptor beta chain was found in a study of tumour-infiltrating T cells in Burkitt lymphoma. Study at large: Survival, overall and progression-free, tracked with productive clonality.

Only in-frame clones appear in the TCRdb table, and some are missing; sequencing was by immunoSEQ multiplex PCR. Here the sample spans more than 8,500 clones, around 62% being singletons. CDR1 and CDR2 (germline): MGHDK, SYGVNS. With V trimmed by 2 bases and J by 10 bases, 7 bases remained unmatched. This CDR3 comprises 15 residues. The chain couples TRBV25-1 to TRBJ1-6, with TRBD1 matching 8 bases. The specimen was tumor tissue. The TCR comes from a human donor with diffuse large B-cell lymphoma. CDR3 residues: CASSEGQGLGSPLHF. Here the CDR3 DNA reads TGTGCCAGCAGTGAAGGACAGGGTTTGGGATCACCCCTCCACTTT.